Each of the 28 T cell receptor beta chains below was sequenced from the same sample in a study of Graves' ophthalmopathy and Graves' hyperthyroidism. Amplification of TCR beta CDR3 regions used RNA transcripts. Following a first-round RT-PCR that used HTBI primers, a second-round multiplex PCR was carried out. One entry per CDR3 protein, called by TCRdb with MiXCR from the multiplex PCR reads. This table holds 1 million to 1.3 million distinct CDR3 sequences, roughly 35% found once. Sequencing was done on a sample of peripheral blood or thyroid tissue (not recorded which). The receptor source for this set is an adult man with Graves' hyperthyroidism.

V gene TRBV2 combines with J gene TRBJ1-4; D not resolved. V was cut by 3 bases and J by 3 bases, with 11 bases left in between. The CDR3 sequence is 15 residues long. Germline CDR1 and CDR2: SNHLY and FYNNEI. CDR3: CASSDGRTANEKLFF. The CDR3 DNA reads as TGTGCCAGCAGTGATGGTAGAACAGCTAATGAAAAACTGTTTTTT.

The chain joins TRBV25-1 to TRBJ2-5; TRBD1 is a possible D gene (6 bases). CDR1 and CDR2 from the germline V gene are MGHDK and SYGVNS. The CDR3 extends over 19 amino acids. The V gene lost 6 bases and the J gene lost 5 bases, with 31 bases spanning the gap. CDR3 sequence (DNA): TGTGCCAGCAGCTTGCCCCCAGGGGAGTTGCGGCTGTCGAGGGAGACCCAGTACTTC. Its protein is CASSLPPGELRLSRETQYF.

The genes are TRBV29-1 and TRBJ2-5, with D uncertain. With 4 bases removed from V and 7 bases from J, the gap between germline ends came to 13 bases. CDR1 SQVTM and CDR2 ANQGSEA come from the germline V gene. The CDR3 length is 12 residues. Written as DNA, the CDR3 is TGCAGCGTTGCTAGGGCTTTGGGGACCCAGTACTTC. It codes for CSVARALGTQYF.

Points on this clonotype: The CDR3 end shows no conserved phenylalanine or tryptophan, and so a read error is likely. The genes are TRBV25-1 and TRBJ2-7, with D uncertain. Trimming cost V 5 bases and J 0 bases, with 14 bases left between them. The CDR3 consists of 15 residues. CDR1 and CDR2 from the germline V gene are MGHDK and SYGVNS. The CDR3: CASSLDPSPSYEQYC. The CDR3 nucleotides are TGTGCCAGCAGTTTAGACCCATCGCCCTCCTACGAGCAGTACTGC.

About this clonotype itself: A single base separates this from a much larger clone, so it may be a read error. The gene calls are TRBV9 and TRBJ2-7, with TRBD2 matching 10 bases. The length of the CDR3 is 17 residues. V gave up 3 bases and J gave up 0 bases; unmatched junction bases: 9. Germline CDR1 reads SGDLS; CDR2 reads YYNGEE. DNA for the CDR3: TGTGCCAGCAGCGCACTAGCGGGGTTTTATTGCTCCTACGAGCAGTACTTC. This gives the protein CASSALAGFYCSYEQYF. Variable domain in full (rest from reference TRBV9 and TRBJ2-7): DSGVTQTPKHLITATGQRVTLRCSPRSGDLSVYWYQQSLDQGLQFLIQYYNGEERAKGNILERFSAQQFPDLHSELNLSSLELGDSALYFCASSALAGFYCSYEQYFGPGTRLTVT.

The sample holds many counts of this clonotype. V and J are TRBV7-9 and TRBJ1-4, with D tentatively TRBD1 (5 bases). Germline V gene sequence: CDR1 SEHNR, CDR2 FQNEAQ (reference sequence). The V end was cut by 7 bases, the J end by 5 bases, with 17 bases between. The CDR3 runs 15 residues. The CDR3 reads CASKSVGGSNEKLFF. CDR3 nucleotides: TGTGCCAGCAAATCCGTGGGGGGTTCCAATGAAAAACTGTTTTTT.

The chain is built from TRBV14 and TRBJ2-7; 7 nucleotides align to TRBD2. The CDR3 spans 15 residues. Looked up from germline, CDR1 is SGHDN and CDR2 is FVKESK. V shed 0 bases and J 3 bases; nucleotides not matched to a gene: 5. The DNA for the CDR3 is TGTGCCAGCAGCCAAGAGGGAGGGACCGACTACGAGCAGTACTTC. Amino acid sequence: CASSQEGGTDYEQYF.

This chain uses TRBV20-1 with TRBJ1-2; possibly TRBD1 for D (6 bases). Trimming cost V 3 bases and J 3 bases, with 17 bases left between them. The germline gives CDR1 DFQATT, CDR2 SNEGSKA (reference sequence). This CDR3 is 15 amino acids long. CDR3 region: CSARGRDTYHYGYTF. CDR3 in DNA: TGCAGTGCTAGGGGTCGGGACACCTACCACTATGGCTACACCTTC.

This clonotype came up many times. CDR3 in amino acids: CASSLGLAMETQYF. CDR3 DNA sequence: TGTGCCAGCAGTTTGGGACTAGCTATGGAGACCCAGTACTTC. This chain joins TRBV6-5 and TRBJ2-5; 9 positions match TRBD2. CDR3 length: 14 residues. The V and J ends lost 4 bases and 5 bases, in that order; junction bases with no gene match: 5. CDR1 MNHEY and CDR2 SVGAGI come from the germline V gene.

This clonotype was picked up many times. The CDR3 spells CASSLGPGQSYSGANVLTF. The CDR3 DNA is TGTGCCAGCAGCTTAGGACCGGGACAGTCATACTCTGGGGCCAACGTCCTGACTTTC. The chain employs TRBV11-2 and TRBJ2-6; 7 bases are a match to TRBD1. After removal of 1 base from V and 0 bases from J, the junction contained 9 bases not matched to a gene. The CDR3 length is 19 residues. Germline CDR1 SGHAT, CDR2 FQNNGV.

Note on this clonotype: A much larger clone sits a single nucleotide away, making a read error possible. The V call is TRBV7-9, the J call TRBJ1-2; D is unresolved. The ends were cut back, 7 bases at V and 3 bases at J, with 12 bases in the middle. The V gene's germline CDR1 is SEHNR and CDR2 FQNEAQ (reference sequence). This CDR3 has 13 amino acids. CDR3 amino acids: CASTQANYYGYTF. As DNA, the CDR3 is TGTGCCAGCACCCAGGCCAATTACTATGGCTACACCTTC.

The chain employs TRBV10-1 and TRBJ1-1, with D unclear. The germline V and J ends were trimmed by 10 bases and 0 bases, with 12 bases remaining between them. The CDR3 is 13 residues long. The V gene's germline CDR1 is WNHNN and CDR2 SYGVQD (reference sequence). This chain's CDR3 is CAICHCVNTEAFF. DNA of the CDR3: TGCGCCATCTGTCACTGTGTGAACACTGAAGCTTTCTTT.

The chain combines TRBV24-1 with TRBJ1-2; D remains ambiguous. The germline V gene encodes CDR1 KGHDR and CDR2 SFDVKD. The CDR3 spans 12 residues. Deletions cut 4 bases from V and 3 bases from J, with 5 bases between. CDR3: CATSDSDYGYTF. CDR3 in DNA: TGTGCCACCAGTGACTCCGACTATGGCTACACCTTC.

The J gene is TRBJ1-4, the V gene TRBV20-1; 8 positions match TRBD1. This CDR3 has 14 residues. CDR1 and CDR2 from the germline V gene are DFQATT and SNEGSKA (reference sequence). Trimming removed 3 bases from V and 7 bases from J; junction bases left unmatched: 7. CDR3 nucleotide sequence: TGCAGTGCTAGCCTAGACAGGGGTTTTGAAAAACTGTTTTTT. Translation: CSASLDRGFEKLFF.

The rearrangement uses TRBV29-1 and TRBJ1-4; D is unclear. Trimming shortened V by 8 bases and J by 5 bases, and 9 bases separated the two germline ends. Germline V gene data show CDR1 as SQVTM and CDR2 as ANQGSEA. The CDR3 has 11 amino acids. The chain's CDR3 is CSFSLNEKLFF. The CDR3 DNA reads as TGCAGCTTCTCCCTCAATGAAAAACTGTTTTTT.

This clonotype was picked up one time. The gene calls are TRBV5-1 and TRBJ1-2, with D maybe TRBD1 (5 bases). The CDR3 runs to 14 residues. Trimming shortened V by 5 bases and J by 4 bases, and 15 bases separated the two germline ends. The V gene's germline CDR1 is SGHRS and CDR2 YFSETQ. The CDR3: CASRNTGVVYGYTF. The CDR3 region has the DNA TGCGCCAGCAGAAACACAGGTGTCGTCTATGGCTACACCTTC.

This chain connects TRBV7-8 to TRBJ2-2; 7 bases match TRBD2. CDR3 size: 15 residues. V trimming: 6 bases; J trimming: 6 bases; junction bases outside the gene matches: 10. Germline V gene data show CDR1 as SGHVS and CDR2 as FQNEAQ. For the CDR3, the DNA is TGTGCCAGCAGTTATAGGCGGGAGCTTGCCGGGGAGCTGTTTTTT. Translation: CASSYRRELAGELFF. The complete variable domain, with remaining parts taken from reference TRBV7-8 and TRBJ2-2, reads GAGVSQSPRYKVAKRGQDVALRCDPISGHVSLFWYQQALGQGPEFLTYFQNEAQLDKSGLPSDRFFAERPEGSVSTLKIQRTQQEDSAVYLCASSYRRELAGELFFGEGSRLTVL.

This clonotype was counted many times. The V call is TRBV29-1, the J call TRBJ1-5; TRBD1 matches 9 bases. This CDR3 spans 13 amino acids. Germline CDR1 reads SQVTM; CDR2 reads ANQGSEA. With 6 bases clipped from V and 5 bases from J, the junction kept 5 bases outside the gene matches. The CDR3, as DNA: TGCAGCGTCGGACAGGGGACGGATCAGCCCCAGCATTTT. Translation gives CSVGQGTDQPQHF.

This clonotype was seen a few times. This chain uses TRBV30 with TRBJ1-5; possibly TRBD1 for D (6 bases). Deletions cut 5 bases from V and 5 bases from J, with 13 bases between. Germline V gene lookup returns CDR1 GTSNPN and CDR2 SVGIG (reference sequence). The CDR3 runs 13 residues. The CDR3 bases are TGTGCCTGGCAAACGCAGGGGTATCAGCCCCAGCATTTT. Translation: CAWQTQGYQPQHF.

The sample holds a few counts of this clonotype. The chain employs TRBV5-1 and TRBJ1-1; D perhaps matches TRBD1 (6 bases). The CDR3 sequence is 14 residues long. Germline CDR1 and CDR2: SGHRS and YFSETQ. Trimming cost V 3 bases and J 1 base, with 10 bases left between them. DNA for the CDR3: TGCGCCAGCAGCTCCTACAGGGCGAACACTGAAGCTTTCTTT. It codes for CASSSYRANTEAFF. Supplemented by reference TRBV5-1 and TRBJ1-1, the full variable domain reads KAGVTQTPRYLIKTRGQQVTLSCSPISGHRSVSWYQQTPGQGLQFLFEYFSETQRNKGNFPGRFSGRQFSNSRSEMNVSTLELGDSALYLCASSSYRANTEAFFGQGTRLTVV.

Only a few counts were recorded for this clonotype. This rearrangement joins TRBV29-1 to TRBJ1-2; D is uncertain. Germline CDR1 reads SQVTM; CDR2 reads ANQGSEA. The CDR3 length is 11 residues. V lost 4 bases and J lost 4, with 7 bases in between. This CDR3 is CSVVPSYGYTF. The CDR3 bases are TGCAGCGTTGTCCCGTCCTATGGCTACACCTTC.

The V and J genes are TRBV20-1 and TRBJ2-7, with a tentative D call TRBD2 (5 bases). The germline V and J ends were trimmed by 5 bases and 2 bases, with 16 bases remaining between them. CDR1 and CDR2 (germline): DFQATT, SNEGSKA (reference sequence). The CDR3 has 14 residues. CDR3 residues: CSAPRPGFAYEQYF. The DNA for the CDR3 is TGCAGTGCTCCAAGACCGGGATTTGCCTACGAGCAGTACTTC.

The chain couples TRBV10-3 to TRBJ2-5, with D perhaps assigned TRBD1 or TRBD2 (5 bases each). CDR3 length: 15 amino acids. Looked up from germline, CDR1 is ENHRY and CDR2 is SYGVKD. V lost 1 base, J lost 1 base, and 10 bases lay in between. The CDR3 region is CAISEFGASQETQYF. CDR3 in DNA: TGTGCCATCAGTGAGTTCGGGGCCAGCCAAGAGACCCAGTACTTC.

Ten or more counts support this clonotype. The CDR3 nucleotides are TGTGCCAGCAGCTTCGGTCTGAGGGACTATGGCTACACCTTC. The encoded protein is CASSFGLRDYGYTF. This rearrangement joins TRBV11-2 to TRBJ1-2; D ambiguous. V lost 3 bases, J lost 3 bases, and 11 bases lay in between. CDR3 length: 14 residues. CDR1 SGHAT and CDR2 FQNNGV come from the germline V gene.

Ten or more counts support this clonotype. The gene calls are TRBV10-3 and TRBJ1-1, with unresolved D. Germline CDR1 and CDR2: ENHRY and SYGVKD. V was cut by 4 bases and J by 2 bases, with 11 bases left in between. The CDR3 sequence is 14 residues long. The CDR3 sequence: CAISVGGINTEAFF. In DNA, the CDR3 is TGTGCCATCAGTGTTGGAGGGATCAACACTGAAGCTTTCTTT.

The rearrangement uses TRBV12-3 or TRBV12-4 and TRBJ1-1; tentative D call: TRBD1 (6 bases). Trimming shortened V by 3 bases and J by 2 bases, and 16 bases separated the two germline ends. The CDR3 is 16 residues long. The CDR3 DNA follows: TGTGCCAGCAGTTTGCTTCCCGGACAGCGAAACACTGAAGCTTTCTTT. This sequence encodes CASSLLPGQRNTEAFF.

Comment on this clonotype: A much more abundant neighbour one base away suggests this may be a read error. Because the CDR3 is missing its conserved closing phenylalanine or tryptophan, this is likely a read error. CDR3 sequence reads: CASSSKGDSVHGYTL. The CDR3 DNA is TGTGCCAGCAGTTCCAAGGGGGACAGTGTCCATGGCTACACCCTC. The V call is TRBV6-6, the J call TRBJ1-2; 7 nucleotides match TRBD1. From germline, CDR1 is MNHNY and CDR2 SVGAGI (reference sequence). The CDR3 is 15 amino acids. The V and J ends lost 4 bases and 6 bases, in that order; junction bases with no gene match: 11.

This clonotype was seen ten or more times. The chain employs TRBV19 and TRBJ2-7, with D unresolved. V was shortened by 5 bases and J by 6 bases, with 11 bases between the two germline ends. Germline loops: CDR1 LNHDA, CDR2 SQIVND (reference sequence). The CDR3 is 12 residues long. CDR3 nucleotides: TGTGCCAGTAGTGGACGGGCTGGCGAGCAGTACTTC. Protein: CASSGRAGEQYF.